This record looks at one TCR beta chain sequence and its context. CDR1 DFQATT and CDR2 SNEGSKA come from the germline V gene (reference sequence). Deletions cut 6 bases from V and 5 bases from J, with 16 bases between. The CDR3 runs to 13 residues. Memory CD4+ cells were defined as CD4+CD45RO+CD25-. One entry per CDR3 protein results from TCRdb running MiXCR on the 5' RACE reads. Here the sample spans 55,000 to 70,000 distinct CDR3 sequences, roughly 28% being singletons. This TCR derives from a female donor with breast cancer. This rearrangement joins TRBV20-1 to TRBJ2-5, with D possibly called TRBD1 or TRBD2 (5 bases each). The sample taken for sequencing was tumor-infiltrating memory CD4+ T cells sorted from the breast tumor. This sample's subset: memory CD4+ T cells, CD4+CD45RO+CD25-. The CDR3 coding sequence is TGCAGTGCCCCGGGCCTTGAGGGGGAGACCCAGTACTTC. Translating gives CSAPGLEGETQYF.